Below, 13 T cell receptor beta chains from the same sample are listed, as sequenced in a study of beta chain features in type 1 diabetes. Expressed TCRB transcripts got sequenced, as all isolated RNA was reverse transcribed. Libraries were prepared by immunoSEQ multiplex PCR; TCRdb keeps only in-frame clonotypes and omits some of them. The table includes 150,000 or so clones, around 10% detected once. Input material: central memory CD4+ T cells from blood. These receptors came from a man aged 18 to 29 in good health.

This clone was picked up a small number of times. This chain connects TRBV27 to TRBJ2-5; D gene ambiguous. V lost 0 bases to trimming and J lost 5 bases, with 10 bases between them. CDR1 MNHEY and CDR2 SMNVEV come from the germline V gene (reference sequence). This CDR3 is built from 14 residues. The CDR3 region has the DNA TGTGCCAGCAGTTTATCCCTAGAGATTGAGACCCAGTACTTC. This translates into CASSLSLEIETQYF.

A word on this clone: Other nucleotide sequences from this sample produce the same CDR3. The chain employs TRBV9 and TRBJ2-1; a possible D gene is TRBD2 (5 bases). The CDR3 totals 14 residues. Trimming stripped 1 base from V and 1 base from J, with 6 bases between. The germline V gene has CDR1 SGDLS and CDR2 YYNGEE. This CDR3 reads CASSVSGSYNEQFF. The DNA for the CDR3 is TGTGCCAGCAGCGTAAGCGGTTCCTACAATGAGCAGTTCTTC.

This clone was counted only a few times. In nucleotides, the CDR3 is TGTGCCAGCAGCCAAGACGTCAGGGGCGAGCAGTACTTC. It specifies CASSQDVRGEQYF. The V call is TRBV14, the J call TRBJ2-7; a possible D gene is TRBD1 (6 bases). V lost 0 bases, J lost 6 bases, and 9 bases lay in between. Germline V gene lookup returns CDR1 SGHDN and CDR2 FVKESK. CDR3 size: 13 residues.

V gene TRBV19 combines with J gene TRBJ1-1, with D unresolved. With 6 bases removed from V and 11 bases from J, the gap between germline ends came to 19 bases. Germline V gives CDR1 LNHDA, CDR2 SQIVND (reference sequence). There are 13 residues in the CDR3. The CDR3 region has the DNA TGTGCCAGTAGGTCGGGAGGACTTCCTGGGGCTTTCTTT. Translation gives CASRSGGLPGAFF.

J is TRBJ2-1 and V is TRBV29-1, with a possible D match to TRBD1 (6 bases). V was shortened by 4 bases and J by 0 bases, with 10 bases between the two germline ends. Germline V gene data show CDR1 as SQVTM and CDR2 as ANQGSEA. The CDR3 loop spans 14 amino acids. The CDR3 spells CSVGQASSYNEQFF. In DNA form, the CDR3 reads TGCAGCGTTGGACAGGCGAGCTCCTACAATGAGCAGTTCTTC.

This chain connects TRBV28 to TRBJ1-3; 9 bases match TRBD1. The CDR3 has 16 amino acids. The germline CDR1 and CDR2 sequences are MDHEN and SYDVKM. V shed 4 bases, J shed 2 bases, and the junction held 6 bases outside the gene matches. In DNA form, the CDR3 reads TGTGCCAGCAGTTCCACGACAGGGGGAACTGGAAACACCATATATTTT. This sequence encodes CASSSTTGGTGNTIYF.

In its sample, this clone was seen a few times. The genes are TRBV5-1 and TRBJ2-7, with D possibly matching TRBD1 (6 bases). Deletions cut 5 bases from V and 6 bases from J, with 15 bases between. The CDR3 is 13 amino acids. CDR1 and CDR2 (germline): SGHRS, YFSETQ. CDR3 amino acids: CASRGAAWGEQYF. Here the CDR3 DNA reads TGCGCCAGCAGGGGGGCAGCCTGGGGCGAGCAGTACTTC.

The chain couples TRBV7-2 to TRBJ2-7; TRBD2 is a possible D gene (5 bases). Trimming took off 5 bases at V and 0 bases at J, with 11 bases between the two ends. The CDR3 loop spans 14 amino acids. In germline, CDR1 is SGHTA, CDR2 FQGNSA. The CDR3: CASSISVSSYEQYF. The CDR3 DNA reads as TGTGCCAGCAGCATTAGCGTCAGCTCCTACGAGCAGTACTTC.

This chain connects TRBV4-3 to TRBJ2-7, with 9 bases aligning to TRBD1. This CDR3 is 16 amino acids long. Trimming removed 1 base from V and 3 bases from J; junction bases left unmatched: 7. Germline values: CDR1 LGHNA, CDR2 YSLEER. CDR3 in DNA: TGCGCCAGCAGCCAAGTTCCGGGACAGGGAAGCTACGAGCAGTACTTC. Translation gives CASSQVPGQGSYEQYF.

Only one count was recorded for this clone. The chain has TRBV7-2 and TRBJ2-5; D is ambiguous. The J call may be in error: the DNA end matches TRBJ2-7 better. This CDR3 contains 13 residues. Looked up from germline, CDR1 is SGHTA and CDR2 is FQGNSA. The CDR3 DNA follows: TGTGCCAGCAGCCGAGGCCCCTCCTACGAGCAGTACTTC. It specifies CASSRGPSYEQYF.

Many counts were recorded for this clone. This CDR3 is CASSQDTGEGTQYF. CDR3 DNA sequence: TGCGCCAGCAGCCAAGATACAGGAGAAGGTACGCAGTATTTT. This chain connects TRBV4-3 to TRBJ2-3; D possibly corresponds to TRBD1 (5 bases). The length of the CDR3 is 14 residues. Trimming cost V 0 bases and J 8 bases, with 12 bases left between them. Germline CDR1 and CDR2: LGHNA and YSLEER.

This clone was observed a handful of times. The chain carries TRBV7-3 and TRBJ1-6, with a weak D call TRBD1 (5 bases). Germline V CDR1 and CDR2: SGHTA, FQGTGA. This CDR3 region has 15 residues. Trimming removed 5 bases at V and 10 bases at J, with 18 bases between. CDR3 amino acids: CASSPRGGDRSPLHF. The CDR3 DNA is TGTGCCAGCAGCCCGCGGGGGGGAGATCGGTCACCCCTCCACTTT. The full variable domain, with the rest looked up from reference TRBV7-3 and TRBJ1-6, is GAGVSQTPSNKVTEKGKYVELRCDPISGHTALYWYRQSLGQGPEFLIYFQGTGAADDSGLPNDRFFAVRPEGSVSTLKIQRTERGDSAVYLCASSPRGGDRSPLHFGNGTRLTVT.

This clone was seen only a few times. The V gene is TRBV30, the J gene TRBJ1-2; D might be TRBD1 (5 bases). Germline lookup yields CDR1 GTSNPN and CDR2 SVGIG (reference sequence). The CDR3 is 12 residues long. V was shortened by 3 bases and J by 3 bases, with 8 bases between the two germline ends. DNA for the CDR3: TGTGCCTGGAGGGGGCATGACTATGGCTACACCTTC. Translating it yields CAWRGHDYGYTF. The whole variable domain, filled in from reference TRBV30 and TRBJ1-2, reads SQTIHQWPATLVQPVGSPLSLECTVEGTSNPNLYWYRQAAGRGLQLLFYSVGIGQISSEVPQNLSASRPQDRQFILSSKKLLLSDSGFYLCAWRGHDYGYTFGSGTRLTVV.